A single sample gave rise to the 22 T cell receptor beta chains below, sequenced in a study of blood T cell repertoires in COVID-19. Sequencing was performed with immunoSEQ multiplex PCR; in TCRdb, only in-frame clones are kept and a portion is missing. The table includes 20,000 to 25,000 clones, about 93% detected once. Input material: peripheral blood. The receptors originated from a human donor in a cohort sampled during active COVID-19.

This clone was seen a handful of times. The V call is TRBV9, the J call TRBJ1-2; D is undetermined. Deletions cut 0 bases from V and 5 bases from J, with 8 bases between. This CDR3 has 13 residues. CDR1 SGDLS and CDR2 YYNGEE come from the germline V gene. The CDR3 nucleotides read TGTGCCAGCAGCGTAGGCGAGGGTTATGGCTACACCTTC. Translating it yields CASSVGEGYGYTF.

This chain connects TRBV7-2 to TRBJ1-2; D perhaps matches TRBD1 (5 bases). The CDR3 covers 15 residues. Germline CDR1 is SGHTA and CDR2 is FQGNSA. With 6 bases removed from V and 4 bases from J, the gap between germline ends came to 18 bases. This CDR3 reads CASSNDRQLIYGYTF. As DNA, the CDR3 is TGTGCCAGCAGTAACGACAGACAGCTTATCTATGGCTACACCTTC.

The chain recombines TRBV2 with TRBJ2-2; D unclear. The germline CDR1 and CDR2 sequences are SNHLY and FYNNEI. V shed 9 bases and J shed 7 bases, with 9 bases lying between them. The CDR3 length is 11 residues. The CDR3: CASSPFGELFF. CDR3 DNA sequence: TGTGCCAGTAGTCCCTTCGGGGAGCTGTTTTTT. The variable domain in full, completed from reference TRBV2 and TRBJ2-2, reads EPEVTQTPSHQVTQMGQEVILRCVPISNHLYFYWYRQILGQKVEFLVSFYNNEISEKSEIFDDQFSVERPDGSNFTLKIRSTKLEDSAMYFCASSPFGELFFGEGSRLTVL.

This clone was picked up one time. The chain employs TRBV25-1 and TRBJ1-1; D unresolved. This CDR3 has 13 amino acids. V dropped 7 bases and J dropped 4 bases, with 13 bases sitting between them. CDR1 is MGHDK, CDR2 SYGVNS, per germline. Here the CDR3 DNA reads TGTGCCAGCACTCAGTTCGGCGGCACTGAAGCTTTCTTT. Translating it yields CASTQFGGTEAFF.

V usage is TRBV12-5 and J usage is TRBJ2-3; maybe TRBD1 (6 bases). There are 17 residues in the CDR3. Germline lookup yields CDR1 LGHNT and CDR2 FRNRAP. V was trimmed by 5 bases and J by 3 bases, leaving 21 bases between them. CDR3 residues: CASGRTPPLQGTDTQYF. CDR3 DNA: TGTGCTAGTGGTCGGACACCCCCTCTACAGGGAACAGATACGCAGTATTTT. Full variable domain (rest looked up from reference TRBV12-5 and TRBJ2-3): DARVTQTPRHKVTEMGQEVTMRCQPILGHNTVFWYRQTMMQGLELLAYFRNRAPLDDSGMPKDRFSAEMPDATLATLKIQPSEPRDSAVYFCASGRTPPLQGTDTQYFGPGTRLTVL.

The chain recombines TRBV5-1 with TRBJ2-5; TRBD2 aligns across 9 bases. CDR3 length: 16 residues. CDR1 SGHRS and CDR2 YFSETQ come from the germline V gene. V was clipped by 0 bases and J by 5 bases; unmatched bases: 8. CDR3 bases: TGCGCCAGCAGCTTGGCGCTAGCGGGGAATTGGGAGACCCAGTACTTC. Amino acid sequence: CASSLALAGNWETQYF.

The CDR3 loop reads CAIRLAGARNNEQFF. DNA of the CDR3: TGTGCCATCAGACTAGCGGGGGCCCGAAACAATGAGCAGTTCTTC. The genes are TRBV6-5 and TRBJ2-1, with TRBD2 matching 12 bases. There are 15 residues in the CDR3. CDR1 MNHEY and CDR2 SVGAGI come from the germline V gene. V trimming: 10 bases; J trimming: 5 bases; junction bases outside the gene matches: 9.

The count of this clone is one. This sequence joins TRBV3-1 (or the pseudogene TRBV3-2) and TRBJ1-1, with a weak D call TRBD1 (5 bases). The V gene lost 3 bases and the J gene lost 6 bases, with 14 bases spanning the gap. Germline V gene data show CDR1 as LGHDT and CDR2 as YNNKEL (reference sequence). This CDR3 contains 14 residues. The CDR3 protein is CASSQGGRVPEAFF. As DNA, the CDR3 is TGTGCCAGCAGCCAGGGTGGCAGGGTTCCTGAAGCTTTCTTT.

V gene TRBV10-2 combines with J gene TRBJ1-2; 9 bases map to TRBD1. Trimming cost V 10 bases and J 4 bases; bases outside gene matches: 7. CDR1 is WSHSY and CDR2 is SAAADI in the germline V gene. The CDR3 loop spans 13 amino acids. The CDR3 is CATAGQGVYGYTF. CDR3 bases: TGCGCCACCGCGGGACAGGGAGTCTATGGCTACACCTTC.

The chain uses TRBV19 and TRBJ2-1; tentatively, D is TRBD1 (6 bases). CDR1 LNHDA and CDR2 SQIVND come from the germline V gene (reference sequence). This CDR3 is 14 amino acids long. The germline V and J ends were trimmed by 6 bases and 6 bases, with 15 bases remaining between them. CDR3 residues: CASRAEQGSNEQFF. In nucleotides, the CDR3 is TGTGCCAGTAGGGCGGAACAGGGTTCCAATGAGCAGTTCTTC.

The rearrangement uses TRBV11-3 and TRBJ2-5; TRBD2 agrees at 8 bases. The V and J ends lost 5 bases and 0 bases, in that order; junction bases with no gene match: 17. This CDR3 is built from 19 residues. Germline V gene sequence: CDR1 SGHNT, CDR2 YENEEA. This CDR3 is CASSHPSGGIKGYQETQYF. CDR3 coding DNA: TGTGCCAGCAGCCATCCCTCGGGGGGGATTAAGGGGTACCAAGAGACCCAGTACTTC.

This chain uses TRBV19 with TRBJ1-2; no firm D call. Germline V lookup: CDR1 LNHDA, CDR2 SQIVND (reference sequence). Trimming removed 5 bases at V and 6 bases at J, with 7 bases between. This CDR3 has 11 residues. The CDR3 loop reads CASSYVNGYTF. CDR3 in DNA: TGTGCCAGTAGTTATGTTAATGGCTACACCTTC.

The chain recombines TRBV5-5 with TRBJ2-3; no reliable D call. V lost 6 bases and J 0 bases, leaving 14 bases between the germline ends. The CDR3 is 15 amino acids. Looked up from germline, CDR1 is SGHKS and CDR2 is YYEKEE (reference sequence). The DNA of the CDR3 is TGTGCCAGCATCTCCCTGGCGGCTAGCACAGATACGCAGTATTTT. It yields the protein CASISLAASTDTQYF.

The chain couples TRBV2 to TRBJ2-1; possible D gene TRBD2, 6 bases. Germline values: CDR1 SNHLY, CDR2 FYNNEI. With 7 bases removed from V and 7 bases from J, the gap between germline ends came to 11 bases. The CDR3 is made up of 12 amino acids. The CDR3 loop reads CASIGGRNEQFF. CDR3 nucleotide sequence: TGTGCCAGCATTGGAGGGAGGAATGAGCAGTTCTTC.

This chain connects TRBV19 to TRBJ2-4; tentative D call: TRBD1 (7 bases). CDR1 and CDR2 from the germline V gene are LNHDA and SQIVND (reference sequence). Deletions cut 6 bases from V and 2 bases from J, with 14 bases between. This CDR3 is 15 amino acids long. The CDR3 is CASRTGTLPKNIQYF. The DNA of the CDR3 is TGTGCCAGTAGGACAGGGACTTTACCCAAAAACATTCAGTACTTC.

Points on this clone: Other DNA sequences in the same sample also yield this CDR3. The genes are TRBV6-5 and TRBJ1-5; D unresolved. V dropped 0 bases and J dropped 4 bases, with 7 bases sitting between them. The germline gives CDR1 MNHEY, CDR2 SVGAGI. The CDR3 has 14 residues. CDR3 nucleotide sequence: TGTGCCAGCAGTTACTCCCGAGGGAATCAGCCCCAGCATTTT. This translates into CASSYSRGNQPQHF.

This chain joins TRBV27 and TRBJ1-6; D is perhaps TRBD1 (6 bases). CDR3 length equals 17 residues. The germline V gene encodes CDR1 MNHEY and CDR2 SMNVEV (reference sequence). The germline V and J ends were trimmed by 10 bases and 7 bases, with 26 bases remaining between them. The CDR3 reads CATGQRELVALNSPLHF. CDR3 nucleotides: TGTGCCACCGGACAGCGTGAGCTCGTAGCTTTAAATTCACCCCTCCACTTT.

This clone was found once. The genes are TRBV19 and TRBJ1-2; 8 positions match TRBD1. V was pared by 7 bases and J by 6 bases, with 13 bases of the junction left unmatched. The length of the CDR3 is 15 residues. Germline-derived CDR1 and CDR2 are LNHDA and SQIVND (reference sequence). The CDR3 spells CASTDPGGQGHGYTF. The CDR3 DNA sequence: TGTGCCAGTACCGACCCAGGGGGCCAGGGCCATGGCTACACCTTC.

This rearrangement joins TRBV6-5 to TRBJ1-1; no definite D call. With 8 bases removed from V and 2 bases from J, the gap between germline ends came to 12 bases. The CDR3 runs 13 residues. Per the germline V gene, CDR1 is MNHEY and CDR2 is SVGAGI. In DNA form, the CDR3 reads TGTGCCAGCCATCAGGATCTCAACACTGAAGCTTTCTTT. This translates into CASHQDLNTEAFF.

This chain joins TRBV19 and TRBJ1-5; TRBD1 matches at 7 bases. The V and J ends lost 5 bases and 0 bases, in that order; junction bases with no gene match: 10. CDR3 size: 17 residues. Germline V gene sequence: CDR1 LNHDA, CDR2 SQIVND (reference sequence). In DNA, the CDR3 is TGTGCCAGTAGTTTAAGAGGGGGACAGATTAGCAATCAGCCCCAGCATTTT. This gives the protein CASSLRGGQISNQPQHF.

This clone appeared a single time. The chain couples TRBV2 to TRBJ2-5; 7 bases are a match to TRBD2. This CDR3 has 15 amino acids. Per the germline V gene, CDR1 is SNHLY and CDR2 is FYNNEI. Losses at the gene ends were 4 bases for V and 4 bases for J; bases not matched to a gene: 9. The CDR3 nucleotides read TGTGCCAGCAGTGGGGCGGGGGTCCTAGGAGAGACCCAGTACTTC. Amino acids: CASSGAGVLGETQYF.

The chain employs TRBV5-5 and TRBJ1-2, with D perhaps TRBD1 (5 bases). V was shortened by 0 bases and J by 8 bases, with 11 bases between the two germline ends. Germline V gene data show CDR1 as SGHKS and CDR2 as YYEKEE (reference sequence). This CDR3 has 13 amino acids. The CDR3 here is CASSLGGADGYTF. In nucleotides, the CDR3 is TGTGCCAGCAGCTTGGGGGGCGCGGACGGCTACACCTTC.